This T cell receptor (beta chain) was recovered during a study of blood T cell repertoires in COVID-19. In the original workflow: Nucleated cell counts were estimated from reference gene primer amplification. Sequencing used immunoSEQ multiplex PCR; TCRdb keeps in-frame clones, though not all of them. Clone size and the V and J calls come from that table; the DNA yielded D and trimming. The sample holds some 21,000 clones, 83% seen once. Germline V lookup: CDR1 MNHEY, CDR2 SMNVEV (reference sequence). V shed 6 bases and J 6 bases; nucleotides not matched to a gene: 7. The CDR3 consists of 14 residues.

The specimen was peripheral blood. V usage is TRBV27 and J usage is TRBJ2-1; 8 bases are shared with TRBD2. This TCR was recovered from a human donor in a cohort sampled during active COVID-19. The CDR3 is CASSRGGAFNEQFF. In DNA, the CDR3 is TGTGCCAGCAGCCGGGGGGGGGCCTTCAATGAGCAGTTCTTC.